Each of the 12 T cell receptor beta chains below was sequenced from the same sample in a study of T cells in Graves' hyperthyroidism and ophthalmopathy. Amplification targeted TCR beta CDR3 regions from RNA transcripts. RT-PCR in the first round (using the HTBI primer set) targeted the TCR CDR3. TCRdb analysed the multiplex PCR reads with MiXCR anew, one entry per CDR3 protein. This sample has about 840,000 distinct CDR3 sequences, with roughly 40% found just once. Sequencing input: blood. The receptors originated from a man between 18 and 29 years old with Graves' hyperthyroidism.

This chain joins TRBV7-9 and TRBJ1-1; D possibly corresponds to TRBD1 (6 bases). The germline V and J ends were trimmed by 5 bases and 2 bases, with 12 bases remaining between them. Germline V gene data show CDR1 as SEHNR and CDR2 as FQNEAQ (reference sequence). The CDR3 spans 14 residues. Here the CDR3 DNA reads TGTGCCAGCAGCCTCGGGACAACAAACACTGAAGCTTTCTTT. Translating gives CASSLGTTNTEAFF.

The rearrangement links TRBV12-3 or TRBV12-4 to TRBJ2-5; 8 bases are a match to TRBD2. The CDR3 is 14 amino acids. The V gene end was trimmed by 4 bases and the J gene end by 3 bases; junction bases not matched to a gene: 4. The CDR3 loop reads CASSYGTRKETQYF. The CDR3 coding sequence is TGTGCCAGCAGTTACGGGACTAGAAAAGAGACCCAGTACTTC.

V gene TRBV20-1 combines with J gene TRBJ1-2; a possible D gene is TRBD1 (5 bases). CDR3 length: 11 amino acids. From germline, CDR1 is DFQATT and CDR2 SNEGSKA (reference sequence). Trimming took off 6 bases at V and 3 bases at J, with 8 bases between the two ends. CDR3 nucleotide sequence: TGCAGTGCCGGGGCCCACTATGGCTACACCTTC. Translating gives CSAGAHYGYTF.

This clonotype was seen more than once but under ten times. This CDR3 is CASSRVSGGNPGELFF. In DNA, the CDR3 is TGCGCCAGCAGCCGGGTTAGCGGGGGAAATCCCGGGGAGCTGTTTTTT. V is TRBV5-1 and J is TRBJ2-2, with 9 bases matching TRBD2. Germline values: CDR1 SGHRS, CDR2 YFSETQ. The V gene end was trimmed by 4 bases and the J gene end by 6 bases; junction bases not matched to a gene: 10. CDR3 length: 16 residues.

On this clonotype itself: As the CDR3 is not closed by the conserved phenylalanine or tryptophan, this likely results from a read error. The chain recombines TRBV6-2 or TRBV6-3 with TRBJ1-1; no reliable D call. The CDR3 has 11 amino acids. Germline V gene sequence: CDR1 MNHEY, CDR2 SVGEGT. Between the trimmed V and J ends, which lost 8 bases and 0 bases, there was a span of 4 bases. The CDR3: CASSVNTEAFL. In DNA form, the CDR3 reads TGTGCCAGCTCAGTGAACACTGAAGCTTTCCTT.

The chain combines TRBV5-1 with TRBJ1-1, with D perhaps TRBD1 (5 bases). The germline V and J ends were trimmed by 0 bases and 1 base, with 10 bases remaining between them. Germline values: CDR1 SGHRS, CDR2 YFSETQ. The CDR3 totals 15 residues. The CDR3 DNA sequence: TGCGCCAGCAGCTTGGAGGCAGGGCCGAACACTGAAGCTTTCTTT. Encoded protein: CASSLEAGPNTEAFF.

The table lists this clonotype with many counts. This chain joins TRBV2 and TRBJ1-5, with no clear D. CDR1 and CDR2 (germline): SNHLY, FYNNEI. Trimming shortened V by 6 bases and J by 1 base, and 7 bases separated the two germline ends. This CDR3 contains 13 residues. As DNA, the CDR3 is TGTGCCAGCAGGTCTGAGAGCAATCAGCCCCAGCATTTT. Translation: CASRSESNQPQHF.

This clonotype has at least ten counts. The gene calls are TRBV29-1 and TRBJ1-2; 7 bases fit TRBD1. CDR3 length equals 13 residues. Germline V gene data show CDR1 as SQVTM and CDR2 as ANQGSEA. J was trimmed by 3 bases and V by 7 bases; bases with no gene match: 8. The CDR3 DNA sequence: TGCAGCGCCATGATAGGGACAGACTATGGCTACACCTTC. Translated: CSAMIGTDYGYTF.

This clonotype was seen ten or more times. The CDR3 DNA follows: TGTGCCAGCCTTGACAGGGAAACTGAAGCTTTCTTT. Translated: CASLDRETEAFF. The V and J genes are TRBV2 and TRBJ1-1; 7 bases are shared with TRBD1. V gave up 8 bases and J gave up 5 bases; unmatched junction bases: 5. This CDR3 comprises 12 residues. In germline, CDR1 is SNHLY, CDR2 FYNNEI.

This clonotype was seen repeatedly, ten times or more. The gene calls are TRBV29-1 and TRBJ1-2; no definite D call. This CDR3 is built from 13 residues. V lost 2 bases, J lost 8 bases, and 15 bases lay in between. Germline V lookup: CDR1 SQVTM, CDR2 ANQGSEA. CDR3 sequence: CSVEPQEAEGYTF. The CDR3 nucleotides are TGCAGCGTTGAACCCCAGGAAGCGGAAGGCTACACCTTC.

This clonotype was seen many times. The chain joins TRBV10-2 to TRBJ1-5; D perhaps matches TRBD1 (6 bases). The CDR3 is 15 amino acids. Germline V CDR1 and CDR2: WSHSY, SAAADI. V was shortened by 7 bases and J by 0 bases, with 13 bases between the two germline ends. This CDR3 reads CASTRTAGSNQPQHF. The CDR3 nucleotides are TGCGCCAGCACTAGGACAGCCGGTAGCAATCAGCCCCAGCATTTT.

CDR3 coding DNA: TGTGCCAGCAGCCTAGGGGGCGGCAGCGAAACCGGGGGTTTGGAGACCCAGTACTTC. It translates to CASSLGGGSETGGLETQYF. The V gene is TRBV7-6, the J gene TRBJ2-5; TRBD1 might be the D (7 bases). From germline, CDR1 is SGHVS and CDR2 FNYEAQ. CDR3 length: 19 amino acids. The V end was cut by 5 bases, the J end by 5 bases, with 30 bases between.